The 17 T cell receptor beta chains in this list originate from one sample, sequenced in a study of blood T cell repertoires in COVID-19. Sequencing was performed with immunoSEQ multiplex PCR; in TCRdb, only in-frame clones are kept and a portion is missing. Among 45,000 to 65,000 clones listed, about three quarters were seen once. Sequences were obtained from peripheral blood. The receptor source for this set is a man in his 70s with active or convalescent COVID-19.

The V call is TRBV15, the J call TRBJ1-5; 8 bases agree with TRBD1. Germline V lookup: CDR1 LNHNV, CDR2 YYDKDF (reference sequence). This CDR3 region has 18 residues. J gave up 7 bases and V 4 bases, and 18 bases lay outside the gene matches. As DNA, the CDR3 is TGTGCCACCAGCAAGATGCTTGGTATGGACAGGGCTGGCCAGCCCCAGCATTTT. Translation gives CATSKMLGMDRAGQPQHF.

J is TRBJ1-4 and V is TRBV5-5; D may be TRBD1 (6 bases). Germline-derived CDR1 and CDR2 are SGHKS and YYEKEE (reference sequence). The CDR3 covers 16 residues. V was pared by 0 bases and J by 5 bases, with 14 bases between. CDR3 sequence (DNA): TGTGCCAGCAGCTTGGGGGCTTCGGGACAAAATGAAAAACTGTTTTTT. It codes for CASSLGASGQNEKLFF.

The rearrangement joins TRBV2 to TRBJ1-1; maybe TRBD1 (6 bases). V was trimmed by 7 bases and J by 5 bases, leaving 17 bases between them. CDR1 and CDR2 (germline): SNHLY, FYNNEI. The length of the CDR3 is 14 residues. CDR3 region: CASIVTGMRTEAFF. The CDR3 DNA reads as TGTGCCAGCATAGTAACAGGGATGAGGACTGAAGCTTTCTTT.

In its sample, this clone was seen once. V is TRBV12-5 and J is TRBJ2-7; 8 bases are shared with TRBD1. V was clipped by 5 bases and J by 5 bases; unmatched bases: 2. Per the germline V gene, CDR1 is LGHNT and CDR2 is FRNRAP. The CDR3 runs to 12 residues. The CDR3 region has the DNA TGTGCTAGTGGTCCAGGGGGCAACGAGCAGTACTTC. It encodes CASGPGGNEQYF. Full variable domain (rest looked up from reference TRBV12-5 and TRBJ2-7): DARVTQTPRHKVTEMGQEVTMRCQPILGHNTVFWYRQTMMQGLELLAYFRNRAPLDDSGMPKDRFSAEMPDATLATLKIQPSEPRDSAVYFCASGPGGNEQYFGPGTRLTVT.

This clone was observed a single time. The V call is TRBV4-3, the J call TRBJ2-5; 7 bases map to TRBD2. This CDR3 spans 15 amino acids. Germline CDR1 and CDR2: LGHNA and YSLEER. Unmatched junction bases numbered 6, after V lost 4 bases and J lost 1 base. CDR3 bases: TGCGCCAGCAGCCTTGATCGGACTAGCCAAGAGACCCAGTACTTC. Translated, it gives CASSLDRTSQETQYF.

V gene TRBV6-5 combines with J gene TRBJ2-5; a possible D gene is TRBD2 (5 bases). Trimming removed 4 bases from V and 5 bases from J, with 17 bases in between. CDR3 length: 15 amino acids. Germline values: CDR1 MNHEY, CDR2 SVGAGI. Here the CDR3 reads CASSSPASRMETQYF. DNA of the CDR3: TGTGCCAGCAGTTCCCCGGCTAGCAGGATGGAGACCCAGTACTTC.

The gene calls are TRBV28 and TRBJ2-7, with TRBD1 matching 9 bases. The CDR3 spans 13 residues. V dropped 7 bases and J dropped 5; count of bases not matched to a gene: 6. Germline lookup yields CDR1 MDHEN and CDR2 SYDVKM. DNA of the CDR3: TGTGCCAGCAAGACAGGGGGATCTAACGAGCAGTACTTC. Protein product: CASKTGGSNEQYF.

The gene calls are TRBV2 and TRBJ2-6; tentative D call: TRBD1 (6 bases). CDR3 length equals 15 residues. Per the germline V gene, CDR1 is SNHLY and CDR2 is FYNNEI. The V gene lost 6 bases and the J gene lost 2 bases, with 11 bases spanning the gap. The CDR3: CASRDRGTGANVLTF. CDR3 nucleotides: TGTGCCAGCAGGGATAGGGGGACTGGGGCCAACGTCCTGACTTTC.

The J gene is TRBJ1-2, the V gene TRBV19; no clear D. Germline-derived CDR1 and CDR2 are LNHDA and SQIVND (reference sequence). This CDR3 has 14 residues. With 5 bases removed from V and 1 base from J, the gap between germline ends came to 11 bases. CDR3 sequence: CASSDGGVNYGYTF. The CDR3 DNA reads as TGTGCCAGTAGTGACGGAGGAGTTAACTATGGCTACACCTTC.

DNA of the CDR3: TGTGCCAGCAAGACGGGGGTGGTAGAGACCCAGTACTTC. This codes for CASKTGVVETQYF. V gene TRBV2 combines with J gene TRBJ2-5; tentatively, D is TRBD2 (6 bases). The germline V gene encodes CDR1 SNHLY and CDR2 FYNNEI. This CDR3 region has 13 residues. V lost 7 bases and J lost 4, with 13 bases in between.

The chain links TRBV6-6 to TRBJ2-3, with D possibly TRBD1 on 6 matching bases. The CDR3 is 14 amino acids. V was pared by 6 bases and J by 3 bases, with 13 bases between. Germline V gene lookup returns CDR1 MNHNY and CDR2 SVGAGI (reference sequence). The CDR3 here is CASSLDRSTDTQYF. CDR3 bases: TGTGCCAGCAGCCTTGACAGGTCGACAGATACGCAGTATTTT.

This clone was seen once. V is TRBV7-8 and J is TRBJ1-3; D is ambiguous. The CDR3 runs 14 residues. From germline, CDR1 is SGHVS and CDR2 FQNEAQ. Trimming cost V 3 bases and J 6 bases, with 12 bases left between them. The CDR3 is CASSLYGVENTIYF. The CDR3 nucleotides are TGTGCCAGCAGCTTGTACGGAGTTGAAAACACCATATATTTT. The whole variable domain, filled in from reference TRBV7-8 and TRBJ1-3, reads GAGVSQSPRYKVAKRGQDVALRCDPISGHVSLFWYQQALGQGPEFLTYFQNEAQLDKSGLPSDRFFAERPEGSVSTLKIQRTQQEDSAVYLCASSLYGVENTIYFGEGSWLTVV.

This clone has a single count. CDR3 DNA: TGTGCCAGCAGATCTACTAGCGGAAGCACAGATACGCAGTATTTT. Its protein is CASRSTSGSTDTQYF. The chain has TRBV6-5 and TRBJ2-3; TRBD2 agrees at 8 bases. The CDR3 has 15 amino acids. Germline V gene lookup returns CDR1 MNHEY and CDR2 SVGAGI. Trimming took 6 bases from V and 0 from J; bases not matched to a gene: 5.

V and J are TRBV19 and TRBJ1-5, with D unresolved. CDR3 length: 15 residues. V lost 6 bases and J lost 0, with 12 bases in between. CDR1 is LNHDA, CDR2 SQIVND, per germline (reference sequence). The CDR3: CASRTQVNSNQPQHF. The CDR3 DNA is TGTGCCAGTAGGACTCAAGTTAATAGCAATCAGCCCCAGCATTTT.

The CDR3 loop is CASSQGLGWRGYTF. In nucleotides, the CDR3 is TGCGCCAGCAGCCAAGGTCTGGGGTGGAGGGGCTACACCTTC. The chain joins TRBV4-1 to TRBJ1-2; D remains ambiguous. There are 14 residues in the CDR3. V lost 1 base and J 8 bases, leaving 14 bases between the germline ends. From germline, CDR1 is MGHRA and CDR2 YSYEKL.

The chain links TRBV9 to TRBJ1-3; D might be TRBD1 (5 bases). V was cut by 4 bases and J by 7 bases, with 6 bases left in between. CDR1 is SGDLS, CDR2 YYNGEE, per germline. This CDR3 is built from 11 residues. The CDR3 is CASSRGNTIYF. The CDR3 DNA reads TGTGCCAGCAGCCGGGGGAACACCATATATTTT. The full variable domain, completed using reference TRBV9 and TRBJ1-3, is DSGVTQTPKHLITATGQRVTLRCSPRSGDLSVYWYQQSLDQGLQFLIQYYNGEERAKGNILERFSAQQFPDLHSELNLSSLELGDSALYFCASSRGNTIYFGEGSWLTVV.

This chain uses TRBV4-1 with TRBJ1-2; TRBD1 agrees at 10 bases. The V and J ends lost 5 bases and 8 bases, in that order; junction bases with no gene match: 11. Germline loops: CDR1 MGHRA, CDR2 YSYEKL. This CDR3 spans 15 amino acids. The CDR3 protein is CASSDPGQGRKGYTF. The CDR3 DNA reads TGCGCCAGCAGCGATCCGGGACAGGGGAGAAAAGGCTACACCTTC.